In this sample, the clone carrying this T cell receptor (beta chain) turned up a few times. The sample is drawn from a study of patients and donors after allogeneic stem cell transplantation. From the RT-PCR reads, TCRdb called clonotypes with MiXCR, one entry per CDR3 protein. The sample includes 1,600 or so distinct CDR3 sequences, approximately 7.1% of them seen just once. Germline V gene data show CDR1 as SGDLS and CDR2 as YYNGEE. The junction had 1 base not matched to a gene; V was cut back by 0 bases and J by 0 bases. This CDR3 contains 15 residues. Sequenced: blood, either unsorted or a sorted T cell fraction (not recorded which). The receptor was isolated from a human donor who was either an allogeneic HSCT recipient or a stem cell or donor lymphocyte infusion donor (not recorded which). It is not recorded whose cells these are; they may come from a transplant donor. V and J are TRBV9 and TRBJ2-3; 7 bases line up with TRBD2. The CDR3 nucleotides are TGTGCCAGCAGCGTAGTTAGCGGGAGCACAGATACGCAGTATTTT. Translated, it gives CASSVVSGSTDTQYF.